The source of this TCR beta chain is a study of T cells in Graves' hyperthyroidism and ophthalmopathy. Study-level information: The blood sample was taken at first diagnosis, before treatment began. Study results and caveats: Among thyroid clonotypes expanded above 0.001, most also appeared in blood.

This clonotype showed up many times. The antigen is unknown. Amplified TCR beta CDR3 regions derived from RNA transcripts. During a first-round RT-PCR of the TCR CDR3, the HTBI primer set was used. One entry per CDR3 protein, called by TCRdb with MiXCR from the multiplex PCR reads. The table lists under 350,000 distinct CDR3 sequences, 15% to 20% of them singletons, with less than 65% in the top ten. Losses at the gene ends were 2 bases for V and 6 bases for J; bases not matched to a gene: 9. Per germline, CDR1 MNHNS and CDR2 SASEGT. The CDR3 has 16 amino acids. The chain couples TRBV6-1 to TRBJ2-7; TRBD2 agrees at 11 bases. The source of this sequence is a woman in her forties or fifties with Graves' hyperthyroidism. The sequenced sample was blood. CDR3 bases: TGTGCCAGCAGTGAACGGAAAACTAGCGGGAGAAGCGAGCAGTACTTC. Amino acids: CASSERKTSGRSEQYF.